Listed here is a single T cell receptor (beta chain). Its antigen is currently not known. Per-nucleotide qualities are absent, and no much larger clonotype sits a single base away. This entry comes from a study of blood T cell repertoires in COVID-19 (TCRdb year 2020). Notes on the research overall: The collaborator samples originated in the United States, Italy and Spain and spanned the acute and convalescent phases of COVID-19. The material from the prospective study consisted of cDNA or gDNA derived from T cells, B-cell-depleted T cells, or PBMCs. Deeply sampled blood TCRbeta repertoires from subjects exposed to, actively infected with, or recovered from COVID-19 were included in the dataset. A freely available public database, intended as a resource for researchers studying the immune response to SARS-CoV-2, is where the repertoires were released. Samples were obtained from the ongoing ImmuneRACE study (first 160 participants) and from over a thousand subjects provided by 6 global collaborators. Nearly every sample came with metadata listing a de-identified subject ID, COVID-19 status, age in years and sex. Where available, HLA class I and class II types were taken from metadata supplied by the sample provider and were not determined by assay-based typing. Study-level results and caveats: The amount of clinical and demographic metadata varied by source and participant and was provided uncurated.

V is clipped by 3 bases and J by 6 bases, and the sequence between their germline boundaries is 9 bases long. From a lookup of the germline V gene, CDR1 and CDR2 are SGHAT and FQNNGV. The CDR3 sequence holds 13 residues, the cysteine and phenylalanine included. Only CDR3 DNA remains: 39 bases, in frame from the first base. In the prospective study, participants were roughly 18 to 89 years old, resided in approximately 22 geographic areas of the United States, and were enrolled through a virtual design. Cohort assignment in the prospective study relied on participant-reported clinical history from a screening survey and a study questionnaire. For ImmuneRACE Cohort 3, a participant was defined as recovered based on two consecutive negative NP/OP PCR tests, clearance by a healthcare professional, or resolution of symptoms. Each participant in the prospective study had whole blood, serum and a nasopharyngeal or oropharyngeal swab collected by mobile phlebotomists. Prospective study participants could optionally give additional blood draws and questionnaires over a roughly two-month period. Blood samples from the prospective study were shipped frozen or at room temperature prior to DNA extraction.

TCRbeta CDR3 regions were amplified from genomic DNA by means of the immunoSEQ Assay, a bias-controlled multiplex PCR. In the authors' own workflow: Nucleated cell counts per sample were estimated from amplification of reference gene primers within the assay. To quantify the absolute abundance of each unique TCRbeta CDR3 rearrangement, sequence reads were collapsed and filtered. Productive Simpson clonality was computed per sample as the square root of Simpson's diversity index over productive rearrangements. TCRdb retrieved this table from immuneACCESS and kept in-frame rearrangements only. Not all clones are present; in checked studies, unresolved V genes account for under half, and no reason is known for the remainder. V, J and clone size derive from that table, while D and trimming were established from the DNA sequence. In this sample the table shows 400,000 to 450,000 clones, around 90% of which occur a single time. The top ten hold about 0.6% of the sample.

This clonotype was obtained from a man in his late teens or twenties who had recovered from COVID-19. In this chain, TRBV11-2 is recombined with TRBJ2-1; a confident D gene designation cannot be given. Input material: PBMCs or T cells enriched from blood (not recorded which). The CDR3 region: CASSFTNTNEQFF. Read as DNA, the sequence is TGTGCCAGCAGCTTCACTAATACCAATGAGCAGTTCTTC.